Listed below are T cell receptor beta chains from one sample, sequenced in a study of PD-1 blockade in classical Hodgkin lymphoma. TCRdb's table, derived via immunoSEQ multiplex PCR, lists solely in-frame clones and lacks some. The sample includes about 21,000 clones, approximately 85% of them seen just once. The sequenced sample was peripheral blood mononuclear cells (PBMCs), obtained before the fourth cycle of nivolumab. Receptors originate from a human donor with classical Hodgkin lymphoma. Both conserved end residues are part of each CDR3. The D gene is left open where the match is weak. Only some rows state a clone size, as once, few, many or a class for expanded clones.

size	D	V	J	CDR3	DNA
.	TRBD1	TRBV6-5	TRBJ1-5	CASSPGQANQPQHF	TGTGCCAGCAGTCCGGGACAGGCAAATCAGCCCCAGCATTTT
.	.	TRBV5-4	TRBJ1-1	CASSQGREVRRGNTEAFF	TGTGCCAGCAGCCAGGGGAGAGAAGTAAGGAGGGGGAACACTGAAGCTTTCTTT
.	TRBD2	TRBV7-2	TRBJ2-5	CASSLRGSGGPGETQYF	TGTGCCAGCAGCTTAAGGGGAAGCGGGGGGCCGGGGGAGACCCAGTACTTC
.	.	TRBV5-6	TRBJ2-2	CASSLGGTNTGELFF	TGTGCCAGCAGCTTGGGGGGTACGAACACCGGGGAGCTGTTTTTT
.	.	TRBV7-9	TRBJ2-5	CASSFGTYQETQYF	TGTGCCAGCAGCTTCGGGACGTATCAAGAGACCCAGTACTTC
.	TRBD1	TRBV5-1	TRBJ2-7	CASRRGPYEQYF	TGCGCCAGCAGGAGGGGGCCCTACGAGCAGTACTTC
.	.	TRBV11-2	TRBJ2-2	CASSAPGLNTGELFF	TGTGCCAGCAGCGCGCCGGGCCTCAACACCGGGGAGCTGTTTTTT
.	.	TRBV14	TRBJ2-2	CASSTWGAQTGELFF	TGTGCCAGCAGCACCTGGGGGGCGCAGACCGGGGAGCTGTTTTTT
.	.	TRBV7-9	TRBJ1-1	CASSALVMNTEAFF	TGTGCCAGCAGCGCCCTTGTCATGAACACTGAAGCTTTCTTT
.	.	TRBV7-9	TRBJ1-2	CASSLGQAWGYTF	TGTGCCAGCAGCTTAGGGCAGGCTTGGGGCTACACCTTC
.	.	TRBV10-3	TRBJ1-3	CAISEGSSSSGNTIYF	TGTGCCATCAGTGAAGGCAGCTCAAGCTCTGGAAACACCATATATTTT
once	.	TRBV30	TRBJ1-4	CAWSVGEKLFF	TGTGCCTGGAGTGTAGGTGAAAAACTGTTTTTT
.	.	TRBV5-1	TRBJ2-3	CASSLAGDTQYF	TGCGCCAGCAGCTTGGCCGGGGATACGCAGTATTTT
.	.	TRBV2	TRBJ1-1	CASSVRTTNTEAFF	TGTGCCAGCAGTGTGAGGACGACGAACACTGAAGCTTTCTTT
.	.	TRBV2	TRBJ1-6	CASKPLTTNSYNSPLHF	TGTGCCAGCAAGCCCCTCACAACAAACTCCTATAATTCACCCCTCCACTTT
.	.	TRBV6-5	TRBJ1-1	CASSYGGFGAAFF	TGTGCCAGCAGTTACGGGGGCTTCGGGGCGGCTTTCTTT
.	TRBD2	TRBV25-1	TRBJ2-7	CASSWTSGTYEQYF	TGTGCCAGCAGTTGGACTAGCGGGACCTACGAGCAGTACTTC
.	.	TRBV18	TRBJ2-7	CASSEGAYEQYF	TGTGCCAGCTCTGAGGGGGCCTACGAGCAGTACTTC
.	TRBD2	TRBV7-8	TRBJ2-1	CASSPGTSVLNEQFF	TGTGCCAGCAGCCCAGGGACTAGCGTTCTGAATGAGCAGTTCTTC
once	TRBD1	TRBV5-1	TRBJ2-1	CASKTGTGYNEQFF	TGCGCCAGCAAAACCGGGACAGGATACAATGAGCAGTTCTTC
once	.	TRBV18	TRBJ1-4	CASSPAGRNEKLFF	TGTGCCAGCTCACCCGCGGGCCGGAATGAAAAACTGTTTTTT
.	TRBD1	TRBV6-1	TRBJ2-2	CASSDWGQRYTGELFF	TGTGCCAGCAGTGATTGGGGACAGAGATACACCGGGGAGCTGTTTTTT
.	TRBD1	TRBV15	TRBJ1-1	CATSRGRTGGVTEAFF	TGTGCCACCAGCAGAGGCAGGACAGGGGGCGTCACTGAAGCTTTCTTT
.	.	TRBV9	TRBJ2-1	CASSVAPDRYNEQFF	TGTGCCAGCAGCGTAGCCCCTGACAGGTACAATGAGCAGTTCTTC
.	.	TRBV19	TRBJ2-1	CASSLGRSNEQFF	TGTGCCAGTAGTTTGGGTCGGTCCAATGAGCAGTTCTTC
.	.	TRBV11-2	TRBJ1-2	CASSLVPGWYYGYTF	TGTGCCAGCAGCTTAGTTCCGGGTTGGTATTATGGCTACACCTTC
once	.	TRBV7-3	TRBJ1-1	CASSKFANTEAFF	TGTGCCAGCAGCAAATTCGCGAACACTGAAGCTTTCTTT
.	.	TRBV9	TRBJ1-1	CASRKGDADTEAFF	TGTGCCAGCAGAAAGGGGGACGCGGACACTGAAGCTTTCTTT
.	TRBD1	TRBV5-1	TRBJ1-2	CASSSTGTGDGYTF	TGCGCCAGCAGCTCTACCGGGACAGGGGATGGCTACACCTTC
once	.	TRBV6-5	TRBJ1-1	CASSTGGNMNTEAFF	TGTGCCAGCAGCACGGGGGGTAACATGAACACTGAAGCTTTCTTT
few	.	TRBV7-2	TRBJ2-3	CASSRGSGGSDTQYF	TGTGCCAGCAGCAGAGGGAGCGGAGGTTCAGATACGCAGTATTTT
.	.	TRBV30	TRBJ2-6	CAWSDGSGANVLTF	TGTGCCTGGAGTGACGGCTCTGGGGCCAACGTCCTGACTTTC
once	TRBD1	TRBV6-1	TRBJ1-5	CASSGGQGWPPQHF	TGTGCCAGCAGTGGGGGACAGGGGTGGCCGCCCCAGCATTTT
.	.	TRBV4-1	TRBJ1-2	CASSPDPAGTNYGYTF	TGCGCCAGCTCCCCCGACCCGGCAGGGACGAACTATGGCTACACCTTC
.	.	TRBV7-2	TRBJ1-2	CASSPGRFGYTF	TGTGCCAGCAGCCCCGGGCGGTTCGGCTACACCTTC
.	.	TRBV11-2	TRBJ2-1	CASSLGSNEQFF	TGTGCCAGCAGCTTAGGTTCCAATGAGCAGTTCTTC
.	TRBD1	TRBV10-3	TRBJ2-7	CAISKDRETYEQYF	TGTGCCATCAGTAAAGACAGGGAGACCTACGAGCAGTACTTC
.	.	TRBV5-1	TRBJ1-6	CASSLGGQGTGSPLHF	TGCGCCAGCAGCTTGGGAGGGCAGGGGACCGGTTCACCCCTCCACTTT
.	.	TRBV27	TRBJ1-5	CASSLLRDPGQPFSNQPQHF	TGTGCCAGCAGTTTATTGCGGGACCCGGGACAACCTTTTAGCAATCAGCCCCAGCATTTT
.	TRBD2	TRBV29-1	TRBJ2-7	CSVLLAGVSYEQYF	TGCAGCGTTCTACTAGCGGGAGTTAGCTACGAGCAGTACTTC
.	.	TRBV5-1	TRBJ1-2	CASSLEGRDGYTF	TGCGCCAGCAGCTTGGAAGGAAGGGACGGCTACACCTTC
.	.	TRBV7-6	TRBJ1-1	CASSSDLKAFF	TGTGCCAGCAGCTCAGACCTGAAAGCTTTCTTT
.	.	TRBV5-6	TRBJ1-2	CASSPGGSYGYTF	TGTGCCAGCAGCCCGGGTGGATCCTATGGCTACACCTTC
once	TRBD1	TRBV19	TRBJ1-1	CASSRDRVNTEAFF	TGTGCCAGTAGTAGGGACAGGGTGAACACTGAAGCTTTCTTT
.	.	TRBV4-3	TRBJ1-3	CASSPDSSGNTIYF	TGCGCCAGCAGTCCTGACAGCTCTGGAAACACCATATATTTT
medium-sized	.	TRBV7-9	TRBJ2-7	CASSTLGDEQYF	TGTGCCAGCAGCACCCTAGGAGACGAGCAGTACTTC
.	.	TRBV7-7	TRBJ2-5	CASSQGAAAQETQYF	TGTGCCAGCAGCCAAGGTGCGGCAGCACAAGAGACCCAGTACTTC
.	TRBD1	TRBV7-2	TRBJ2-7	CASSGRGPAAEQYF	TGTGCCAGCAGCGGAAGGGGGCCAGCGGCCGAGCAGTACTTC
.	.	TRBV28	TRBJ2-1	CASRAGQSSYNEQFF	TGTGCCAGCAGGGCGGGACAGAGCTCCTACAATGAGCAGTTCTTC
few	.	TRBV2	TRBJ2-7	CASSEPFGVEQYF	TGTGCCAGCAGTGAGCCCTTTGGGGTCGAGCAGTACTTC
.	TRBD2	TRBV10-3	TRBJ2-1	CAISESGLAGPNEQFF	TGTGCCATCAGTGAGTCGGGACTAGCGGGGCCTAATGAGCAGTTCTTC
.	.	TRBV9	TRBJ1-5	CASSPGLERGQPQHF	TGTGCCAGCAGCCCCGGCCTGGAGAGGGGTCAGCCCCAGCATTTT
.	.	TRBV5-4	TRBJ2-5	CASSLVALQETQYF	TGTGCCAGCAGCTTGGTAGCGCTTCAAGAGACCCAGTACTTC
.	.	TRBV29-1	TRBJ2-5	CSVEASWPQETQYF	TGCAGCGTTGAAGCCTCATGGCCCCAAGAGACCCAGTACTTC
.	TRBD2	TRBV2	TRBJ2-7	CASSEGTSAYYEQYF	TGTGCCAGCAGTGAGGGGACTAGCGCCTACTACGAGCAGTACTTC
once	TRBD1	TRBV5-8	TRBJ1-4	CASSLGDRGRSNEKLFF	TGTGCCAGCAGCTTGGGTGACAGGGGGCGAAGTAATGAAAAACTGTTTTTT
.	.	TRBV7-9	TRBJ2-2	CASSPMAVTGELFF	TGTGCCAGCAGCCCCATGGCCGTCACCGGGGAGCTGTTTTTT
.	TRBD1	TRBV6-6	TRBJ2-3	CASSSSGGFTDTQYF	TGTGCCAGCAGTTCCTCAGGGGGTTTCACAGATACGCAGTATTTT
.	TRBD1	TRBV7-9	TRBJ1-1	CASSHGMGTGGGNTEAFF	TGTGCCAGCAGCCACGGGATGGGGACAGGGGGCGGTAACACTGAAGCTTTCTTT